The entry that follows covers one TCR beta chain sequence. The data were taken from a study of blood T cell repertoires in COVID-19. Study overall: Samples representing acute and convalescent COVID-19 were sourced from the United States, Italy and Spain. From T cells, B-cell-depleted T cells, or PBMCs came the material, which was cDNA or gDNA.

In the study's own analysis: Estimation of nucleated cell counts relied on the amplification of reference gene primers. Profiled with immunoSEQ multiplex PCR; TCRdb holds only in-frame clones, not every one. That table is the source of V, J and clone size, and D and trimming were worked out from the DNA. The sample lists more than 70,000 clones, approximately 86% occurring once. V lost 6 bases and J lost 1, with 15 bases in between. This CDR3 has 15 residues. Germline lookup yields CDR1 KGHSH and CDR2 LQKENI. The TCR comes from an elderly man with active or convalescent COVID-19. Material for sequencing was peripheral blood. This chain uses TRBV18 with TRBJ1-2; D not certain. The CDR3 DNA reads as TGTGCCAGCTCCGAGAACAGTTTAGTTAACTATGGCTACACCTTC. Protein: CASSENSLVNYGYTF.